These 25 T cell receptor beta chains came from one sample sequenced in a study of shared T cell receptors in the human thymus. Data came from immunoSEQ multiplex PCR; TCRdb stores just in-frame clones and leaves some out. The sample carries approximately 730,000 clones, 70% to 90% recorded once. Separately, the same data were catalogued under a study of human thymus T cells.

The specimen sequenced was thymocytes. These receptors were collected from a girl in the first two years of life with a congenital heart defect.

This chain links TRBV5-6 with TRBJ1-5, with D hard to call. Germline CDR1 is SGHDT and CDR2 is YYEEEE. CDR3 length: 16 residues. Trimming left V 2 bases short and J 2 bases short, with 14 bases between. The CDR3 here is CASSFSAGGGNQPQHF. Written as DNA, the CDR3 is TGTGCCAGCAGCTTCTCAGCGGGTGGCGGCAATCAGCCCCAGCATTTT.

The chain joins TRBV5-6 to TRBJ1-5; D gene uncertain. V was cut by 4 bases and J by 8 bases, with 16 bases left in between. Looked up from germline, CDR1 is SGHDT and CDR2 is YYEEEE. This CDR3 has 14 residues. The CDR3 coding sequence is TGTGCCAGCAGCGCCGGGGTTTCCGGGGAGCCCCAGCATTTT. Translation: CASSAGVSGEPQHF. Variable domain in full (rest from reference TRBV5-6 and TRBJ1-5): DAGVTQSPTHLIKTRGQQVTLRCSPKSGHDTVSWYQQALGQGPQFIFQYYEEEERQRGNFPDRFSGHQFPNYSSELNVNALLLGDSALYLCASSAGVSGEPQHFGDGTRLSIL.

The chain carries TRBV4-2 and TRBJ2-3; 9 nucleotides match TRBD2. This CDR3 is 19 amino acids long. Germline V lookup: CDR1 LGHNA, CDR2 YNFKEQ. Losses at the gene ends were 0 bases for V and 1 base for J; bases not matched to a gene: 11. The CDR3 bases are TGTGCCAGCAGCCAAGATCAGGCGGGGGGGCCAGGGGGCACAGATACGCAGTATTTT. Its protein product is CASSQDQAGGPGGTDTQYF.

The CDR3 is CASSSPFSGQGSNNEQFF. The CDR3 DNA reads as TGTGCCAGCAGTTCGCCATTTTCCGGGCAGGGATCAAACAATGAGCAGTTCTTC. The chain links TRBV28 to TRBJ2-1, with a tentative D call TRBD1 (5 bases). Between the trimmed V and J ends, which lost 4 bases and 5 bases, there was a span of 24 bases. The CDR3 is made up of 18 amino acids. In germline, CDR1 is MDHEN, CDR2 SYDVKM.

This clone came up once. The V gene is TRBV6-5, the J gene TRBJ1-4; a possible D gene is TRBD1 (5 bases). V was pared by 5 bases and J by 3 bases, with 10 bases between. This CDR3 has 14 amino acids. Germline values: CDR1 MNHEY, CDR2 SVGAGI. This CDR3 is CASSHRSPNEKLFF. In DNA form, the CDR3 reads TGTGCCAGCAGTCACAGGTCACCTAATGAAAAACTGTTTTTT.

This clone was counted only a few times. The chain combines TRBV5-3 with TRBJ1-2; maybe TRBD1 (5 bases). TRBV5-3 counts as an open reading frame of uncertain function. The CDR3 covers 17 residues. Trimming left V 2 bases short and J 0 bases short, with 17 bases between. The CDR3 is CARSLSTGTGANYGYTF. CDR3 DNA: TGTGCCAGAAGCTTATCAACCGGGACGGGAGCTAACTATGGCTACACCTTC.

CDR3 sequence: CASSSNRGLRSPLHF. The CDR3 region has the DNA TGTGCCAGCAGTTCTAACAGGGGGTTGAGGTCACCCCTCCACTTT. The V and J genes are TRBV27 and TRBJ1-6; 8 positions match TRBD1. Germline assignment: CDR1 MNHEY and CDR2 SMNVEV (reference sequence). V was pared by 4 bases and J by 10 bases, with 9 bases of the junction left unmatched. The CDR3 covers 15 residues.

This clone was observed a handful of times. The CDR3 bases are TGTGCCAGCAGTTGCGAGGACAGGGGAAGGAATCAGCCCCAGCATTTT. It translates to CASSCEDRGRNQPQHF. The rearrangement links TRBV28 to TRBJ1-5, with 9 nucleotides matching TRBD1. The V gene end was trimmed by 4 bases and the J gene end by 4 bases; junction bases not matched to a gene: 8. This CDR3 contains 16 residues. CDR1 and CDR2 from the germline V gene are MDHEN and SYDVKM.

J is TRBJ1-6 and V is TRBV5-4, with 7 bases fitting TRBD1. The junction had 3 bases not matched to a gene; V was cut back by 2 bases and J by 7 bases. From germline, CDR1 is SGHNT and CDR2 YYREEE (reference sequence). CDR3 length equals 14 residues. For the CDR3, the DNA is TGTGCCAGCAGCTTTACAGGGGCCAATTCACCCCTCCACTTT. It encodes CASSFTGANSPLHF.

The V gene is TRBV6-4, the J gene TRBJ1-1, with D possibly matching TRBD1 (6 bases). V lost 3 bases to trimming and J lost 1 base, with 21 bases between them. CDR3 length: 18 amino acids. Germline lookup yields CDR1 MRHNA and CDR2 SNTAGT. The CDR3 reads CASSEDGRDTNQNTEAFF. The DNA of the CDR3 is TGTGCCAGCAGTGAAGATGGTAGGGACACCAACCAGAACACTGAAGCTTTCTTT.

This clone was seen just once. The J gene is TRBJ2-3, the V gene TRBV19; TRBD2 aligns across 7 bases. With 5 bases clipped from V and 3 bases from J, the junction kept 2 bases outside the gene matches. In germline, CDR1 is LNHDA, CDR2 SQIVND (reference sequence). The CDR3 runs to 13 residues. The DNA for the CDR3 is TGTGCCAGTAGTTGGACTAGTACAGATACGCAGTATTTT. Translation: CASSWTSTDTQYF.

The J gene is TRBJ1-2, the V gene TRBV19; D unresolved. Trimming cost V 0 bases and J 6 bases, with 8 bases left between them. The CDR3 has 13 amino acids. Germline V lookup: CDR1 LNHDA, CDR2 SQIVND (reference sequence). Here the CDR3 reads CASSIDRGDGYTF. The CDR3 region has the DNA TGTGCCAGTAGTATAGATCGAGGTGATGGCTACACCTTC.

In DNA, the CDR3 is TGTGCCAGCAGCTTCCCCCGGGGGCGACAGGGGGCCTCCTATGGCTACACCTTC. This gives the protein CASSFPRGRQGASYGYTF. V gene TRBV7-9 combines with J gene TRBJ1-2, with 10 positions matching TRBD1. From germline, CDR1 is SEHNR and CDR2 FQNEAQ (reference sequence). The CDR3 loop spans 18 amino acids. The V gene end was trimmed by 3 bases and the J gene end by 4 bases; junction bases not matched to a gene: 14. The whole variable domain, filled in from reference TRBV7-9 and TRBJ1-2, reads DTGVSQNPRHKITKRGQNVTFRCDPISEHNRLYWYRQTLGQGPEFLTYFQNEAQLEKSRLLSDRFSAERPKGSFSTLEIQRTEQGDSAMYLCASSFPRGRQGASYGYTFGSGTRLTVV.

The chain has TRBV6-1 and TRBJ1-1; weak D call: TRBD1 (5 bases). The CDR3 has 20 amino acids. V lost 0 bases and J lost 3, with 26 bases in between. CDR1 and CDR2 from the germline V gene are MNHNS and SASEGT. Here the CDR3 DNA reads TGTGCCAGCAGTGAAGCGGAACGAAGGGAGGCGGAGGGAGGGGACACTGAAGCTTTCTTT. This sequence encodes CASSEAERREAEGGDTEAFF.

CDR3 amino acids: CASSPMLQGAYEQYF. Here the CDR3 DNA reads TGTGCCAGCAGCCCGATGCTGCAGGGGGCCTACGAGCAGTACTTC. The rearrangement joins TRBV7-2 to TRBJ2-7; 7 bases match TRBD1. CDR1 is SGHTA and CDR2 is FQGNSA in the germline V gene. The CDR3 runs to 15 residues. V lost 5 bases, J lost 2 bases, and 9 bases stayed unmatched.

As regards this clone: The sample has other DNA sequences that encode this CDR3 too. CDR3 sequence: CASSPKRANNNSPLHF. The CDR3 bases are TGTGCCAGCAGCCCCAAGAGGGCCAACAATAATTCACCCCTCCACTTT. The chain uses TRBV28 and TRBJ1-6, with D uncertain. The CDR3 spans 16 residues. The germline V and J ends were trimmed by 6 bases and 5 bases, with 17 bases remaining between them. In germline, CDR1 is MDHEN, CDR2 SYDVKM.

The V and J genes are TRBV5-1 and TRBJ2-3; D may be TRBD2 (6 bases). Trimming took off 0 bases at V and 0 bases at J, with 14 bases between the two ends. The germline gives CDR1 SGHRS, CDR2 YFSETQ. The CDR3 is 17 amino acids. CDR3 sequence reads: CASSLAFGGLSTDTQYF. The DNA for the CDR3 is TGCGCCAGCAGCTTGGCCTTTGGAGGGTTGAGCACAGATACGCAGTATTTT. Drawing the rest from reference TRBV5-1 and TRBJ2-3, the complete variable domain is KAGVTQTPRYLIKTRGQQVTLSCSPISGHRSVSWYQQTPGQGLQFLFEYFSETQRNKGNFPGRFSGRQFSNSRSEMNVSTLELGDSALYLCASSLAFGGLSTDTQYFGPGTRLTVL.

In regard to this clone: The same CDR3 also results from other DNA sequences found in this sample. The J gene is TRBJ2-1, the V gene TRBV7-2; 7 bases are shared with TRBD1. The CDR3 is 15 residues long. The germline V gene has CDR1 SGHTA and CDR2 FQGNSA. V lost 1 base to trimming and J lost 2 bases; unmatched junction nucleotides: 2. The DNA for the CDR3 is TGTGCCAGCAGCTTAGGAGGGGGCGCCTACAATGAGCAGTTCTTC. The encoded protein is CASSLGGGAYNEQFF.

V gene TRBV27 combines with J gene TRBJ1-2; 9 bases are a match to TRBD1. J was trimmed by 4 bases and V by 6 bases; bases with no gene match: 12. This CDR3 is built from 16 residues. The germline V gene has CDR1 MNHEY and CDR2 SMNVEV (reference sequence). The CDR3 protein is CASRPGQGLGAYGYTF. The CDR3 nucleotides are TGTGCCAGCAGGCCGGGACAGGGACTAGGGGCCTATGGCTACACCTTC.

The CDR3 loop reads CASSHSRDQPQHF. CDR3 DNA: TGTGCCAGCAGCCATAGTCGGGATCAGCCCCAGCATTTT. The chain combines TRBV5-5 with TRBJ1-5; no firm D call. V lost 4 bases, J lost 5 bases, and 10 bases lay in between. CDR3 length equals 13 residues. Germline CDR1 is SGHKS and CDR2 is YYEKEE (reference sequence).

Regarding this clone: Distinct nucleotide sequences in the sample also encode this CDR3. The V call is TRBV5-1, the J call TRBJ2-2; 7 bases line up with TRBD1. V lost 3 bases, J lost 0 bases, and 2 bases stayed unmatched. The CDR3 totals 15 residues. Germline V gives CDR1 SGHRS, CDR2 YFSETQ. CDR3 region: CASSSGQANTGELFF. CDR3 nucleotide sequence: TGCGCCAGCAGCTCCGGACAGGCGAACACCGGGGAGCTGTTTTTT.

The rearrangement links TRBV5-1 to TRBJ1-2; 7 nucleotides align to TRBD1. Germline V CDR1 and CDR2: SGHRS, YFSETQ. Trimming removed 8 bases from V and 3 bases from J; junction bases left unmatched: 25. The CDR3 totals 19 residues. Here the CDR3 reads CASSAIRSTGMGIDYGYTF. CDR3 in DNA: TGCGCCAGTTCGGCCATTCGCTCGACAGGGATGGGAATCGACTATGGCTACACCTTC. Complete variable domain (other parts from reference TRBV5-1 and TRBJ1-2): KAGVTQTPRYLIKTRGQQVTLSCSPISGHRSVSWYQQTPGQGLQFLFEYFSETQRNKGNFPGRFSGRQFSNSRSEMNVSTLELGDSALYLCASSAIRSTGMGIDYGYTFGSGTRLTVV.

The chain couples TRBV5-6 to TRBJ1-2, with TRBD1 as a possible D gene (5 bases). This CDR3 contains 14 residues. V was cut by 1 base and J by 3 bases, with 10 bases left in between. Germline assignment: CDR1 SGHDT and CDR2 YYEEEE. The chain's CDR3 is CASSLRREYYGYTF. The CDR3 DNA is TGTGCCAGCAGCTTGCGCAGGGAATACTATGGCTACACCTTC.

DNA of the CDR3: TGTGCCAGTAGTTTCCCAGGGTGGAGAGAGACCCAGTACTTC. Translating it yields CASSFPGWRETQYF. This chain joins TRBV19 and TRBJ2-5; a possible D gene is TRBD1 (5 bases). Trimming cost V 5 bases and J 4 bases, with 14 bases left between them. Per germline, CDR1 LNHDA and CDR2 SQIVND (reference sequence). The CDR3 runs to 14 residues.

The chain recombines TRBV5-4 with TRBJ2-7, with TRBD2 matching 10 bases. V was clipped by 3 bases and J by 5 bases; unmatched bases: 14. CDR3 length: 17 residues. Germline V gives CDR1 SGHNT, CDR2 YYREEE (reference sequence). The DNA of the CDR3 is TGTGCCAGCAGCTCGCCCGAAACCCGCGGGACTAGCGACGAGCAGTACTTC. It is translated as CASSSPETRGTSDEQYF.